This record concerns one T cell receptor (beta chain) sequence. The data stem from a study of beta chain features in type 1 diabetes. TCRB transcripts that were expressed got sequenced, as all of the isolated RNA had been reverse transcribed. Sequenced by immunoSEQ multiplex PCR; TCRdb stores in-frame clones only, minus some. This sample has fewer than 350,000 clones, with 8% found just once. CD4+ naive, central memory, regulatory and stem cell-like memory cells were sorted via CD45RO/CCR7/CD25/CD127/CD95/CD27. The V end lost 5 bases, the J end lost 4 bases, and 13 bases lay between the germline ends. Germline V CDR1 and CDR2: SGHTA, FQGTGA. The CDR3 is 14 amino acids.

Sequencing input: central memory CD4+ T cells from blood. The rearrangement links TRBV7-3 to TRBJ2-3; perhaps D is TRBD1 or TRBD2 (5 bases each). The TCR was taken from a woman in her late teens or twenties in good health. Here the CDR3 DNA reads TGTGCCAGCAGCCCAGGGAGTGGGCCAGATACGCAGTATTTT. Its protein product is CASSPGSGPDTQYF. The full variable domain, its missing parts supplied by reference TRBV7-3 and TRBJ2-3, is GAGVSQTPSNKVTEKGKYVELRCDPISGHTALYWYRQSLGQGPEFLIYFQGTGAADDSGLPNDRFFAVRPEGSVSTLKIQRTERGDSAVYLCASSPGSGPDTQYFGPGTRLTVL.